This T cell receptor (beta chain) comes out of a study of cytomegalovirus exposure and HLA in healthy donors. Findings and limits, study-wide: Within a later analysis, the majority of CMV-associated TCR beta chains appeared HLA-restricted. Listed as cytomegalovirus-associated were around 160 TCR beta chains. A later analysis by the authors found several of the most significant clusters apparently linked to common viral pathogens. Among immune exposure information, only CMV serostatus was available.

A multiplex PCR was run with 60 Vbeta primers and 13 Jbeta primers. Profiled with immunoSEQ multiplex PCR; TCRdb holds only in-frame clones, not every one. The repertoire consists of approximately 150,000 clones, with 68% occurring once and the leading ten covering 1.1% to 1.5%. Germline lookup yields CDR1 SGHTA and CDR2 FQGTGA. The CDR3 consists of 15 residues. V lost 5 bases to trimming and J lost 4 bases; unmatched junction nucleotides: 4. Comments on this clone: The antigen is undetermined.

The sequence was obtained from a man aged 50-59 years in good health and CMV-seronegative. The V gene is TRBV7-3, the J gene TRBJ2-2, with 10 bases lining up with TRBD2. Sequenced sample: PBMCs. CDR3 protein: CASSASGGGTGELFF. The CDR3 nucleotides read TGTGCCAGCAGCGCGAGCGGGGGGGGCACCGGGGAGCTGTTTTTT.